This T cell receptor beta chain stems from a study of T-cell reconstitution after alpha-beta-depleted transplantation in children. Preparation of the TCRbeta library involved a method that used unique molecular identifiers. TCRdb re-called the PCR reads with MiXCR, one entry per CDR3 protein. The table includes around 500,000 distinct CDR3 sequences, approximately 12% detected once. J was trimmed by 2 bases and V by 5 bases; bases with no gene match: 7. The CDR3 consists of 15 residues. CDR1 and CDR2 (germline): SGHTA, FQGTGA. This specimen was PBMCs from the stem cell graft donor, taken from the stem cell graft. The sequence was collected from a human donor who donated a stem cell graft to a child with combined immunodeficiency. The genes are TRBV7-3 and TRBJ2-5, with 8 positions matching TRBD2. The CDR3 spells CASSPQGGGQETQYF. The CDR3 coding sequence is TGTGCCAGCAGCCCCCAAGGCGGGGGGCAAGAGACCCAGTACTTC.